This note documents a single T cell receptor (beta chain) sequence. Its specific antigen is unknown. Per-nucleotide qualities are absent, and no much larger clonotype sits a single base away. V is clipped by 0 bases and J by 0 bases, and the sequence between their germline boundaries is 12 bases long. CDR1 and CDR2 (ENHRY, SYGVKD) derive from the germline V gene. The cysteine opens and the phenylalanine closes a CDR3 of 17 amino acids. Only the CDR3 part of the read is kept: 51 bases, read in frame from the first base. To prepare the library, PCR was applied. Sequencing was carried out with an Illumina HiSeq 2500. Molecular barcoding was employed in the preparation of TCR libraries, with unique molecular identifiers being used to normalize TCRbeta repertoire quantification. The public sequencing data were trimmed at Q25 with fastp and processed into clonotypes with MiXCR by TCRdb, which kept only in-frame beta chains. Rows matching on CDR3 protein sequence are summarized as one entry with the most common DNA and genes. This sample comprises 330,000 or so distinct CDR3 sequences, around a tenth of them detected only once. Clones ranked in the top ten supply approximately 7% of the sample.

These data originate in a study of T-cell reconstitution after alpha-beta-depleted transplantation in children (dated by TCRdb to between 2015 and 2016). For context, the study as a whole: Using TCR repertoire profiling, the study followed T-cell immune reconstitution in a quantitative way in children after TCRalphabeta/CD19-depleted allogeneic hematopoietic cell transplantation. Overall study outcomes, separate from this receptor: Hyperexpanded clone frequencies declined over subsequent months; after one year, T-cell counts and TCRbeta diversity were mostly attributed to newly produced T cells. The apparently early recovery of alphabetaT-cell counts about two months after transplant reportedly depended on only several hundred rapidly expanded clones that came from non-depleted graft cells. The high TCRbeta diversity at day 60 in some patients was ascribed to recipient T cells and intrathymic progenitors that had survived conditioning.

The treatment or condition label, as the study defines it: allogeneic hematopoietic cell transplantation with graft depleted of TCRalphabeta T cells and CD19 B cells. The children who served as transplant recipients had been given grafts of TCRalphabeta/CD19-depleted allogeneic hematopoietic cells. The chain joins TRBV10-3 to TRBJ2-1; the D gene is tentatively TRBD1 or TRBD2, each matching 5 bases. The TCR originated in a boy in the first two years of life with acute myeloid leukemia, due to receive a stem cell transplant. Here the sequenced sample was PBMCs, taken before TCRalphabeta/CD19-depleted stem cell transplant. CDR3 protein: CAISESTAASSYNEQFF. The DNA reads as follows: TGTGCCATCAGTGAGTCGACAGCGGCCAGCTCCTACAATGAGCAGTTCTTC.